One TCR beta chain is described in this entry. Its binding antigen is unknown. Base-call qualities are not available, and no considerably larger clone is one nucleotide away. This sample is part of a study of blood T cell repertoires in COVID-19 (dated by TCRdb to the early 2020s). Concerning the study at large: Collaborator samples came from the United States, Italy and Spain and covered acute and convalescent phases of COVID-19. The prospective study material was composed of cDNA or gDNA derived from T cells, B-cell-depleted T cells, or PBMCs. Deeply sampled blood TCRbeta repertoires from subjects exposed to, actively infected with, or recovered from COVID-19 were included in the dataset. The repertoires were released in a freely available public database intended as a resource for research on the immune response to SARS-CoV-2. Samples came from the ongoing ImmuneRACE study (first 160 participants) plus 1,254 subjects from 6 global collaborators. The sample metadata nearly always contained a de-identified subject ID, COVID-19 status, age in years and sex. Where available, HLA class I and class II types were taken from metadata supplied by the sample provider and were not determined by assay-based typing. On the study overall, not on this receptor specifically: The amount of clinical and demographic metadata varied by source and participant and was provided uncurated.

TCRbeta CDR3 regions were amplified from genomic DNA using the immunoSEQ Assay, a bias-controlled multiplex PCR. On the authors' methods: The number of nucleated cells in each sample was estimated from the amplification of reference gene primers within the assay. Sequence reads were collapsed and filtered to measure the absolute abundance of every unique TCRbeta CDR3 rearrangement. For each sample, productive Simpson clonality was calculated as the square root of Simpson's diversity index over productive rearrangements. Held by TCRdb, this immuneACCESS table contains in-frame sequences only and omits some clones. Under half of the omission traces to an unresolved V gene where checked; the cause of the rest is unknown. V, J and clone size are those of that table, while D and trimming were read from the DNA. This sample lists 100,000 or so clones; around 94% were detected once. The ten most abundant clones make up around 6% of the sample.

Each collaborating institution followed its own protocols to collect whole blood in K2EDTA tubes. Collaborator samples were shipped for TCRbeta analysis as frozen whole blood, isolated PBMCs, or DNA extracted from either sample type. Sequences GTSNPN (CDR1) and SVGIG (CDR2) are obtained from the germline V gene (reference sequence). The CDR3 sequence holds 11 residues, the cysteine and phenylalanine included. The only DNA kept is the CDR3, 33 bases in frame from the first base. V was cut back by 5 bases and J by 7 bases, leaving a gap of 8 bases between them. This chain is built from TRBV30 and TRBJ1-4; TRBD1 is possibly the D segment (6 matching bases). The source of this sequence is a man aged 45-65 years with active COVID-19. Sequenced material: peripheral blood. DNA sequence: TGTGCCTGGGAAGGGGGTGAAAAACTGTTTTTT. Translated, this is CAWEGGEKLFF.